This TCR beta chain was obtained from a study of blood T cell repertoires in COVID-19. As handled by the study authors: It was from reference gene primer amplification that nucleated cell counts were estimated. Sequenced by immunoSEQ multiplex PCR; TCRdb stores in-frame clones only, minus some. V, J and clone size are those of that table, while D and trimming were read from the DNA. The sample consists of 150,000 to 200,000 clones, approximately 80% of them appearing once. Residents of 24 US areas, aged about 18 to 100 years, made up the participants. Cohort allocation depended upon clinical history that participants reported. Cohort 3 recovery required two negative PCRs, clearance, or symptom resolution. Germline V gene sequence: CDR1 KGHDR, CDR2 SFDVKD. The CDR3 loop spans 16 amino acids. With V trimmed by 3 bases and J by 7 bases, 7 bases remained unmatched.

The V and J genes are TRBV24-1 and TRBJ2-2; 10 positions agree with TRBD2. This receptor was identified in a man in his fifties or sixties who had recovered from COVID-19. Material: PBMCs or T cells enriched from blood (not recorded which). CDR3 nucleotide sequence: TGTGCCACCAGTGATCCCACTCTAGCGGGGGTCGGGGAGCTGTTTTTT. This gives the protein CATSDPTLAGVGELFF.